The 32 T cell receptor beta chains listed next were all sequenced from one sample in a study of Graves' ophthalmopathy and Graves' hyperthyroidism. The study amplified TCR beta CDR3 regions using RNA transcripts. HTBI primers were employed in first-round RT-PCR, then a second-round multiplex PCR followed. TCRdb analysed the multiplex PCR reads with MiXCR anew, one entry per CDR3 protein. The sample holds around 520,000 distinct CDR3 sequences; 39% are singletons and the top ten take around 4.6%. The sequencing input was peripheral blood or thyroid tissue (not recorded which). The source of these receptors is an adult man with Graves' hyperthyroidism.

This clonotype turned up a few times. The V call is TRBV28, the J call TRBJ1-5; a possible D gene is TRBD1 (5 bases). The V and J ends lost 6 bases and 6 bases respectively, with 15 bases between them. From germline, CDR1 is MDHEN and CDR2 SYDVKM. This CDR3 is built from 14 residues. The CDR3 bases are TGTGCCAGCAGCGCTGGGGGTCTTAGTCAGCCCCAGCATTTT. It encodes CASSAGGLSQPQHF. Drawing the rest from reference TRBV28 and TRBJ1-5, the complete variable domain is DVKVTQSSRYLVKRTGEKVFLECVQDMDHENMFWYRQDPGLGLRLIYFSYDVKMKEKGDIPEGYSVSREKKERFSLILESASTNQTSMYLCASSAGGLSQPQHFGDGTRLSIL.

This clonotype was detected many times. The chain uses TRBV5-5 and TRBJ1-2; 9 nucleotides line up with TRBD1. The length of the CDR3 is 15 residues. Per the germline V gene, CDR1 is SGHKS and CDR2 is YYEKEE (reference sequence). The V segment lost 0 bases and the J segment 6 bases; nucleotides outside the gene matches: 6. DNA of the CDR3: TGTGCCAGCAGCTTGGAGGACAGGGGTTTTCATGGCTACACCTTC. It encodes CASSLEDRGFHGYTF.

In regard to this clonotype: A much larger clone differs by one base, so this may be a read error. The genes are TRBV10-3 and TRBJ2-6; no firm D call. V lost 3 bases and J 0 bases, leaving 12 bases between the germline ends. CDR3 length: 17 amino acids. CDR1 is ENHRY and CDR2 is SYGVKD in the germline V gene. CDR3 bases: TGTGCCATCAGTGAAGCTTGGCAGATCTCTGGGGCCAACGTCCTGACTTTC. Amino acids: CAISEAWQISGANVLTF.

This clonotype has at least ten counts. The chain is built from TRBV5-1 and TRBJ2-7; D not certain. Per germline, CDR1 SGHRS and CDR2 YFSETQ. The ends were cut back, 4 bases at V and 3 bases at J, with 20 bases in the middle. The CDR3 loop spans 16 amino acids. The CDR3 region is CASSIDPMSSNYEQYF. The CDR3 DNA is TGCGCCAGCAGCATAGACCCGATGTCGAGCAACTACGAGCAGTACTTC.

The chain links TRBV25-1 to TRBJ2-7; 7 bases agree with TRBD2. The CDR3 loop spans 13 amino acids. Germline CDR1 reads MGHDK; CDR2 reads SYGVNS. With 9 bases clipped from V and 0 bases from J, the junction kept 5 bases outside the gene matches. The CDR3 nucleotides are TGTGCCAGTTATGGGGGGGGCTCCTACGAGCAGTACTTC. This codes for CASYGGGSYEQYF.

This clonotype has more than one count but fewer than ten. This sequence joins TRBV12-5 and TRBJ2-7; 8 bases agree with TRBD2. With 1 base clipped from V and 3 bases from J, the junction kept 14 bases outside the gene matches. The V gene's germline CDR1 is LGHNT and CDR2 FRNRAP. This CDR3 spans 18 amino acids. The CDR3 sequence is CASGLESGAQREYYEQYF. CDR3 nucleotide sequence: TGTGCTAGTGGTTTGGAGTCAGGGGCCCAGCGGGAGTACTACGAGCAGTACTTC.

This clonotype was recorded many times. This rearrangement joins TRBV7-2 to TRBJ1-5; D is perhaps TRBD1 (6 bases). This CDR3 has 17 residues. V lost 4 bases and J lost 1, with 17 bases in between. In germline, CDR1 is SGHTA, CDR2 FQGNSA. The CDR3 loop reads CASSSKAGGESNQPQHF. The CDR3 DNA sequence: TGTGCCAGCAGCTCGAAAGCGGGGGGCGAAAGCAATCAGCCCCAGCATTTT.

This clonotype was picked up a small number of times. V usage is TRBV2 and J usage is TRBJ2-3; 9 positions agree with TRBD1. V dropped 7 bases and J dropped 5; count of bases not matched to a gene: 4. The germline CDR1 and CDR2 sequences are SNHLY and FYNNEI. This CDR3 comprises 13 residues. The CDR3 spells CASTTGQGDTQYF. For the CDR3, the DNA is TGTGCCAGCACTACGGGACAGGGAGATACGCAGTATTTT.

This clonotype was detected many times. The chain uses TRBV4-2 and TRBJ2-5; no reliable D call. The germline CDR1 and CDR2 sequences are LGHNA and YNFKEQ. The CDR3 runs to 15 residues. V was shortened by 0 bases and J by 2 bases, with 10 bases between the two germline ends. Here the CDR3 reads CASSQEGQVQETQYF. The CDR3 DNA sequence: TGTGCCAGCAGCCAAGAGGGCCAGGTTCAAGAGACCCAGTACTTC.

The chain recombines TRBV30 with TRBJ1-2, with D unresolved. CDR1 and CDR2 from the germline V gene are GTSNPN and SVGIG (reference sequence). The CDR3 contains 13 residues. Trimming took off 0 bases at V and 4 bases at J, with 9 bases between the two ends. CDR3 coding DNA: TGTGCCTGGAGTGTCAAGGGAGGCTATGGCTACACCTTC. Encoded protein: CAWSVKGGYGYTF.

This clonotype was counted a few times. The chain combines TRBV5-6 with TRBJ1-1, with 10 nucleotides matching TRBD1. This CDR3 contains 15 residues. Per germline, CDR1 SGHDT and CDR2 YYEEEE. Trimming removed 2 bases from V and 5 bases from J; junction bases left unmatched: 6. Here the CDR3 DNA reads TGTGCCAGCAGCTTCCTGACAGGGGGCCGGACTGAAGCTTTCTTT. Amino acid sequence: CASSFLTGGRTEAFF.

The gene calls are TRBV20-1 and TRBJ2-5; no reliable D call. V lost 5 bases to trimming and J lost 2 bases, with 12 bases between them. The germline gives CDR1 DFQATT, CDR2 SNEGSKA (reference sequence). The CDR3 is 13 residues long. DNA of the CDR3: TGCAGTGCTGAACCAGGAGAACAAGAGACCCAGTACTTC. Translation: CSAEPGEQETQYF.

The CDR3 loop reads CSVDEQGNTGANVLTF. CDR3 nucleotides: TGCAGCGTTGATGAACAGGGGAACACTGGGGCCAACGTCCTGACTTTC. V usage is TRBV29-1 and J usage is TRBJ2-6, with 7 bases lining up with TRBD1. Unmatched junction bases numbered 7, after V lost 3 bases and J lost 2 bases. In germline, CDR1 is SQVTM, CDR2 ANQGSEA. This CDR3 is 16 amino acids long.

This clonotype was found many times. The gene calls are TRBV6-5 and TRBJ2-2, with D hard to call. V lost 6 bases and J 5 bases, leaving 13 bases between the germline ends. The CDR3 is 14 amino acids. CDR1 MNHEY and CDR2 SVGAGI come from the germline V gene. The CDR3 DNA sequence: TGTGCCAGCAGGTCCCCTGGCCGAACCGGGGAGCTGTTTTTT. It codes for CASRSPGRTGELFF.

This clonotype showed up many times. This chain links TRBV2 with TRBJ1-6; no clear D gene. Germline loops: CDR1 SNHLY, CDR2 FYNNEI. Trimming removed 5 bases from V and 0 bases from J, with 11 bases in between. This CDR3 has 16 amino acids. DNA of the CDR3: TGTGCCAGCAGTCTCAGCAGTAGCTCCTATAATTCACCCCTCCACTTT. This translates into CASSLSSSSYNSPLHF.

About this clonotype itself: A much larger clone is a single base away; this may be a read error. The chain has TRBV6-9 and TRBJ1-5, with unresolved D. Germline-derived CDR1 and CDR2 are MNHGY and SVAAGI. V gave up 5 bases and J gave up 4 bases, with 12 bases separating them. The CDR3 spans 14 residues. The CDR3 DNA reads TGTGCCAGCAGTCACGGCCGGGATAATCAGCCCCAGCATTTT. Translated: CASSHGRDNQPQHF.

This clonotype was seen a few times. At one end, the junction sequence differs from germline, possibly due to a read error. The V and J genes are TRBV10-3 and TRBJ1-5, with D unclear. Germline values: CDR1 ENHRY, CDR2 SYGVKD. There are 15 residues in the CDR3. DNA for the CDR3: TGTGCCAGCAGTGAAAAGTATTATAGCAATCAGCCCCAGCATTTT. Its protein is CASSEKYYSNQPQHF.

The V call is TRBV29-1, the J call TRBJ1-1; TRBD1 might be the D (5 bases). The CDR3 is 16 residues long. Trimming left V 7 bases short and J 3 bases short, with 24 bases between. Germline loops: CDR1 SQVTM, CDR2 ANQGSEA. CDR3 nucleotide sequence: TGCAGCGGCGGATCACGGGGCGCGACCGGGGACACTGAAGCTTTCTTT. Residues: CSGGSRGATGDTEAFF.

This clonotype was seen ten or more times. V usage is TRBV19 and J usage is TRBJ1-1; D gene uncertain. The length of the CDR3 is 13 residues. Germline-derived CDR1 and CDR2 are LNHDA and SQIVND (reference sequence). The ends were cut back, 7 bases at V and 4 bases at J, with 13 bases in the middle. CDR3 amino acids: CASMGQAATEAFF. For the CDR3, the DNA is TGTGCCAGTATGGGCCAAGCGGCCACTGAAGCTTTCTTT.

The CDR3 nucleotides are TGTGCCAGCAGTGAATCGGCGGGAAGAGTCACCGGGGAGCTGTTTTTT. Translating gives CASSESAGRVTGELFF. The chain has TRBV2 and TRBJ2-2, with D perhaps TRBD2 (6 bases). The germline V gene has CDR1 SNHLY and CDR2 FYNNEI. CDR3 length: 16 residues. V gave up 2 bases and J gave up 4 bases, with 14 bases separating them.

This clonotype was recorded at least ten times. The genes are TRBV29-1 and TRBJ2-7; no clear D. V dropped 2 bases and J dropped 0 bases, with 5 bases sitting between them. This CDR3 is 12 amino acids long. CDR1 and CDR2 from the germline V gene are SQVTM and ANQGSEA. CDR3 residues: CSVEQDSYEQYF. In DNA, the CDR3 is TGCAGCGTTGAACAGGACTCCTACGAGCAGTACTTC.

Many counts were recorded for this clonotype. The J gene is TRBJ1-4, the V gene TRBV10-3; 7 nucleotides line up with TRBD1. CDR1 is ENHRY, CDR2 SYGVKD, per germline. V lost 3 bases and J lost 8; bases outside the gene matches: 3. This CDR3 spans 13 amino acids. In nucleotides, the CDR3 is TGTGCCATCAGTGAATCGGACAGGGAAAAACTGTTTTTT. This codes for CAISESDREKLFF.

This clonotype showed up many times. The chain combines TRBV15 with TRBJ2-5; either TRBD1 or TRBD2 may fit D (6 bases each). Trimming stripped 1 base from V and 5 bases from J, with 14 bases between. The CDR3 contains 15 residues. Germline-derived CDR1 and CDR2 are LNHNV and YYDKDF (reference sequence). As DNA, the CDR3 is TGTGCCACCAGCAGAGTTTCGGGGGCCAGGGAGACCCAGTACTTC. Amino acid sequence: CATSRVSGARETQYF.

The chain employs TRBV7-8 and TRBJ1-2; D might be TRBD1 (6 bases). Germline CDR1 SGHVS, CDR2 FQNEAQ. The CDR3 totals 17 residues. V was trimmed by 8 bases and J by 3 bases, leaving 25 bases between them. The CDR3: CASSPPTGHRGDYGYTF. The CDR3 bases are TGTGCCAGCTCACCCCCCACGGGACACCGGGGAGACTATGGCTACACCTTC.

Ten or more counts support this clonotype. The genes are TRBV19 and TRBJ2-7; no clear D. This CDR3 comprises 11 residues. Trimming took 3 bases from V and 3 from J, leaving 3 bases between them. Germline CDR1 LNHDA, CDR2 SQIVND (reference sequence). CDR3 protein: CASSIGYEQYF. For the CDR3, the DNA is TGTGCCAGTAGTATCGGCTACGAGCAGTACTTC.

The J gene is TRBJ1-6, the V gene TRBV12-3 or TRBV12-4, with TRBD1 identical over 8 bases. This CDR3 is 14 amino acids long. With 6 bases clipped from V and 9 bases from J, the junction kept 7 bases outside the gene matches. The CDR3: CASRVTGAASPLHF. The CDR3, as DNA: TGTGCCAGCAGGGTGACAGGGGCCGCTTCACCCCTCCACTTT.

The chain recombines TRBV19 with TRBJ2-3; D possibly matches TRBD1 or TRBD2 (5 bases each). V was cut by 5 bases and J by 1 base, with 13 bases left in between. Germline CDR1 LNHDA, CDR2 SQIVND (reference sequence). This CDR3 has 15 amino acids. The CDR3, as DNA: TGTGCCAGTAGTGTAGGGACGGCGGGCACAGATACGCAGTATTTT. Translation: CASSVGTAGTDTQYF.

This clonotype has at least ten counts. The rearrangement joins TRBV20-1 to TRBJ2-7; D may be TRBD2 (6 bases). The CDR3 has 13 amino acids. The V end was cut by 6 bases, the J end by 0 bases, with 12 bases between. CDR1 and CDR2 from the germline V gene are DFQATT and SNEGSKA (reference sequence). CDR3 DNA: TGCAGTGCCTCTCGGGGGTACTCCTACGAGCAGTACTTC. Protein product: CSASRGYSYEQYF.

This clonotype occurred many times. In DNA form, the CDR3 reads TGTGCCAGCAGCGAAACGGGACGGCAAGATTCACCCCTCCACTTT. Protein product: CASSETGRQDSPLHF. The J gene is TRBJ1-6, the V gene TRBV9; TRBD1 is a possible D gene (5 bases). The V end lost 3 bases, the J end lost 8 bases, and 15 bases lay between the germline ends. The CDR3 runs 15 residues. CDR1 is SGDLS, CDR2 YYNGEE, per germline.

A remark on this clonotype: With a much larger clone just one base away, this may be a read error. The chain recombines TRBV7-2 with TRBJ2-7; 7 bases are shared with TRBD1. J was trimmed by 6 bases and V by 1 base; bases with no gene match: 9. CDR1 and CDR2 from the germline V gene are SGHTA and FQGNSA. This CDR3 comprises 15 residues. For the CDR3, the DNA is TGTGCCAGCAGCTTAGGACAGGGAGAAACCTGCGAGCAGTACTTC. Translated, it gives CASSLGQGETCEQYF.

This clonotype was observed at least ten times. The CDR3 nucleotides read TGCAGTGCTAGGGGACAGGGGTTTTCCGGGGAGCTGTTTTTT. Translation gives CSARGQGFSGELFF. J is TRBJ2-2 and V is TRBV20-1; 10 nucleotides line up with TRBD1. V gave up 3 bases and J gave up 6 bases; unmatched junction bases: 4. The CDR3 is made up of 14 amino acids. Germline values: CDR1 DFQATT, CDR2 SNEGSKA (reference sequence).

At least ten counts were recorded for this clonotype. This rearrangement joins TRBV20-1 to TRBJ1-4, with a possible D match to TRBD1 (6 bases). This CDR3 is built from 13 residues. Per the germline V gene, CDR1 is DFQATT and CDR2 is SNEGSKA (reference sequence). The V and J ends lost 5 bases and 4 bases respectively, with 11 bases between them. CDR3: CSAEGQLNEKLFF. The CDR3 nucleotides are TGCAGTGCTGAAGGACAGCTTAATGAAAAACTGTTTTTT.